This is a list of T cell receptor beta chains from one sample in a study of molecular identifiers for immune sequencing clone quantification. One entry per CDR3 protein, called by TCRdb with MiXCR from the PCR reads. The top ten clones hold approximately 0.8% of a sample with around 470,000 distinct CDR3 sequences, roughly 26% of them seen once. Source material: naive CD8+ T cells from blood, with Jurkat cell RNA spiked in. The source of these receptors is a human donor in good health. Some libraries in this study had Jurkat cell RNA spiked in. The CDR3 runs from the conserved cysteine through the conserved F or W. D genes are given only for firm matches. Rows give clone size only sometimes, using once, few, many, or a class for an expanded clone.

V gene: TRBV12-3/TRBV12-4
J gene: TRBJ2-2
clone size: many
D gene: NA
CDR3 DNA: TGTGCCAGCAGTATAACCGGGTTTAGGTCGAACACCGGGGAGCTGTTTTTT
CDR3 protein: CASSITGFRSNTGELFF

V gene: TRBV2
J gene: TRBJ1-1
clone size: many
D gene: NA
CDR3 DNA: TGTGCCAGCAGCGGGCCGGTGGTCGCTGAAGCTTTCTTT
CDR3 protein: CASSGPVVAEAFF

V gene: TRBV27
J gene: TRBJ2-3
clone size: few
D gene: TRBD2
CDR3 DNA: TGTGCCAGCAGTTTTTTCGGGGGGGCCGGAGATACGCAGTATTTT
CDR3 protein: CASSFFGGAGDTQYF

V gene: TRBV27
J gene: TRBJ1-1
clone size: NA
D gene: TRBD1
CDR3 DNA: TGTGCCAGCGGACAGGGGAGGATGACTGAAGCTTTCTTT
CDR3 protein: CASGQGRMTEAFF

V gene: TRBV28
J gene: TRBJ1-1
clone size: NA
D gene: NA
CDR3 DNA: TGTGCCAGCCGGGTAGGCGCTGAAGCTTTCTTT
CDR3 protein: CASRVGAEAFF

V gene: TRBV5-5
J gene: TRBJ1-6
clone size: many
D gene: NA
CDR3 DNA: TGTGCCAGCAGCTTGGACGCCAGGGATAATTCACCCCTCCACTTT
CDR3 protein: CASSLDARDNSPLHF

V gene: TRBV7-9
J gene: TRBJ1-1
clone size: once
D gene: NA
CDR3 DNA: TGTGCCAGCAGCCTCCCCTGGAACCGACGGATTGAGGCTTCCTTT
CDR3 protein: CASSLPWNRRIEASF

V gene: TRBV6-6
J gene: TRBJ1-3
clone size: NA
D gene: NA
CDR3 DNA: TGTGCCAGCAGCGGACGGGACACCGTCTCTGGAAACACCATATATTTT
CDR3 protein: CASSGRDTVSGNTIYF

V gene: TRBV6-5
J gene: TRBJ2-7
clone size: many
D gene: NA
CDR3 DNA: TGTGCCAGCAGTTACGGAGTCGGGGGAAGCTACGAGCAGTACTTC
CDR3 protein: CASSYGVGGSYEQYF

V gene: TRBV19
J gene: TRBJ1-5
clone size: NA
D gene: TRBD1
CDR3 DNA: TGTGCCAGTACCGAGGACAGGGGCAATCAGCCCCAGCATTTT
CDR3 protein: CASTEDRGNQPQHF

V gene: TRBV30
J gene: TRBJ2-5
clone size: NA
D gene: NA
CDR3 DNA: TGTGCCTGCGACAGGGCGGCGGGGGAGCCCCAGTACTTC
CDR3 protein: CACDRAAGEPQYF

V gene: TRBV13
J gene: TRBJ2-7
clone size: many
D gene: NA
CDR3 DNA: TGTGCCAGCAGCGCGGAGGGAAACGAGCAGTACTTC
CDR3 protein: CASSAEGNEQYF

V gene: TRBV7-8
J gene: TRBJ2-3
clone size: many
D gene: NA
CDR3 DNA: TGTGCCAGCGCCCTAGGGGTCAGTGGAAGCACAGATACGCAGTATTTT
CDR3 protein: CASALGVSGSTDTQYF

V gene: TRBV20-1
J gene: TRBJ2-5
clone size: NA
D gene: NA
CDR3 DNA: TGCAGTGCTCGAGACGCCGACGGACGGTACCAAGAGACCCAGTACTTC
CDR3 protein: CSARDADGRYQETQYF

V gene: TRBV7-3
J gene: TRBJ2-3
clone size: few
D gene: NA
CDR3 DNA: TGTGCCAGCAGCTTAGGGTTAGGGGCGGGAGATACGCAGTATTTT
CDR3 protein: CASSLGLGAGDTQYF

V gene: TRBV2
J gene: TRBJ2-7
clone size: many
D gene: TRBD2
CDR3 DNA: TGTGCCAGCGGTACTAGCGGGGAATCCTACGAGCAGTACTTC
CDR3 protein: CASGTSGESYEQYF

V gene: TRBV6-2/TRBV6-3
J gene: TRBJ2-3
clone size: many
D gene: TRBD2
CDR3 DNA: TGTGCCAGCAGTTATATATCCCATTTGACGGGAGGTCGTCTGAGGACGCAGTATTTT
CDR3 protein: CASSYISHLTGGRLRTQYF

V gene: TRBV6-2/TRBV6-3
J gene: TRBJ2-5
clone size: NA
D gene: NA
CDR3 DNA: TGTGCCAGCAGTTATAGCGCCCCAGAGACCCAGTACTTC
CDR3 protein: CASSYSAPETQYF

V gene: TRBV6-1
J gene: TRBJ2-7
clone size: few
D gene: TRBD2
CDR3 DNA: TGTGCCAGCAGACAAGCGGGAATGACCTACGAGCAGTACTTC
CDR3 protein: CASRQAGMTYEQYF

V gene: TRBV7-2
J gene: TRBJ2-7
clone size: few
D gene: TRBD2
CDR3 DNA: TGTGCCAGCAGCTTACACACTTCGGGACTATCCTCCTACGAGCAGTACTTC
CDR3 protein: CASSLHTSGLSSYEQYF

V gene: TRBV21-1
J gene: TRBJ1-1
clone size: NA
D gene: NA
CDR3 DNA: TGTGCCAGCACCCATAATGAACGCTCTGAAGCTTTCTTT
CDR3 protein: CASTHNERSEAFF

V gene: TRBV6-5
J gene: TRBJ2-7
clone size: few
D gene: NA
CDR3 DNA: TGTGCCAGCAGTCTCACAGGGCAAGTCTACGAGCAGTACTTC
CDR3 protein: CASSLTGQVYEQYF

V gene: TRBV12-3/TRBV12-4
J gene: TRBJ2-7
clone size: NA
D gene: TRBD2
CDR3 DNA: TGTGCCAGCAGTGGTTGGACTAGCGGGAGTGGTGAGCAGTACTTC
CDR3 protein: CASSGWTSGSGEQYF

V gene: TRBV6-2/TRBV6-3
J gene: TRBJ1-1
clone size: few
D gene: NA
CDR3 DNA: TGTGCCAGCAAGAAGGCCATGGTCGAGGACACTGAAGCTTTCTTT
CDR3 protein: CASKKAMVEDTEAFF

V gene: TRBV3-1
J gene: TRBJ2-7
clone size: NA
D gene: NA
CDR3 DNA: TGTGCCAGCAGCCAAGTGACCTACGAGCAGTACTTC
CDR3 protein: CASSQVTYEQYF

V gene: TRBV7-2
J gene: TRBJ2-7
clone size: NA
D gene: TRBD2
CDR3 DNA: TGTGCCAGCAGCTCGAAGCGGGGGCTCCGATACGAGCAGTACTTC
CDR3 protein: CASSSKRGLRYEQYF

V gene: TRBV5-1
J gene: TRBJ2-5
clone size: NA
D gene: TRBD2
CDR3 DNA: TGCGCCTGCAGCGGCGGACTAGCGGGGGGGATACAAGAGACCCAGTACTTC
CDR3 protein: CACSGGLAGGIQETQYF

V gene: TRBV2
J gene: TRBJ2-3
clone size: many
D gene: TRBD1
CDR3 DNA: TGTGCCAACACGGGACAGGTTTCCCCAGATACGCAGTATTTT
CDR3 protein: CANTGQVSPDTQYF

V gene: TRBV11-3
J gene: TRBJ2-1
clone size: many
D gene: NA
CDR3 DNA: TGTGCCAGCAGCTTGGGACTGGTAAATGAGCAGTTCTTC
CDR3 protein: CASSLGLVNEQFF

V gene: TRBV12-3/TRBV12-4
J gene: TRBJ2-1
clone size: few
D gene: TRBD2
CDR3 DNA: TGTGCCAGCAGTTTAATGGCGGGGGACTCCTACAATGAGCAGTTCTTC
CDR3 protein: CASSLMAGDSYNEQFF

V gene: TRBV4-1
J gene: TRBJ2-1
clone size: NA
D gene: TRBD2
CDR3 DNA: TGCGCCAGCAGCCAGTGGGCTAGCGGGGATACCTACAATGAGCAGTTCTTC
CDR3 protein: CASSQWASGDTYNEQFF

V gene: TRBV28
J gene: TRBJ1-5
clone size: NA
D gene: NA
CDR3 DNA: TGTGCCAGCAGTTTATTCGGGAGGACCGATCAGCCCCAGCATTTT
CDR3 protein: CASSLFGRTDQPQHF

V gene: TRBV27
J gene: TRBJ2-5
clone size: many
D gene: NA
CDR3 DNA: TGTGCCAGCAGTTTTGTCGGCCAAGAGACCCAGTACTTC
CDR3 protein: CASSFVGQETQYF

V gene: TRBV19
J gene: TRBJ2-3
clone size: many
D gene: NA
CDR3 DNA: TGTGCCAGTAGTATGGGACTGACAGATACGCAGTATTTT
CDR3 protein: CASSMGLTDTQYF

V gene: TRBV13
J gene: TRBJ2-1
clone size: few
D gene: NA
CDR3 DNA: TGTGCCAGCAGCTTAGATACGGGACCGGCTGAGCAGTTCTTC
CDR3 protein: CASSLDTGPAEQFF

V gene: TRBV4-3
J gene: TRBJ1-2
clone size: NA
D gene: TRBD1
CDR3 DNA: TGCGCCAGCAGCCAAGGGGACAGGGGCAACTATGGCTACACCTTC
CDR3 protein: CASSQGDRGNYGYTF

V gene: TRBV6-5
J gene: TRBJ2-3
clone size: NA
D gene: NA
CDR3 DNA: TGTGCCAGCAGCCACGATTCCGGGCTCACAGATACGCAGTATTTT
CDR3 protein: CASSHDSGLTDTQYF

V gene: TRBV27
J gene: TRBJ1-1
clone size: few
D gene: NA
CDR3 DNA: TGTACCAGCAGTTTATCGGTAGTGACTGAAGCTTTCTTT
CDR3 protein: CTSSLSVVTEAFF

V gene: TRBV21-1
J gene: TRBJ2-1
clone size: many
D gene: NA
CDR3 DNA: TGTGCCAGCAGCAAACCGCGCGGGCGGGAGGAGGGTGAGCAGTTCTTC
CDR3 protein: CASSKPRGREEGEQFF

V gene: TRBV19
J gene: TRBJ2-3
clone size: many
D gene: NA
CDR3 DNA: TGTGCCAGTAGTATAGATCTGGCAAAAAGGCAAGAGTTCACAGATACGCAGTATTTT
CDR3 protein: CASSIDLAKRQEFTDTQYF

V gene: TRBV5-1
J gene: TRBJ2-7
clone size: NA
D gene: NA
CDR3 DNA: TGCGCCAGCAGCTTGGAAGGCAGCACCTACGAGCAGTACTTC
CDR3 protein: CASSLEGSTYEQYF

V gene: TRBV5-1
J gene: TRBJ2-7
clone size: many
D gene: NA
CDR3 DNA: TGCGCCAGCAGCTTGGAAGGGAATAGGTCCTACGAGCAGTACTTC
CDR3 protein: CASSLEGNRSYEQYF

V gene: TRBV12-3/TRBV12-4
J gene: TRBJ2-6
clone size: NA
D gene: NA
CDR3 DNA: TGTGCCAGCAGTTTTGACTCTGGGGCCAACGTCCTGACTTTC
CDR3 protein: CASSFDSGANVLTF

V gene: TRBV4-3
J gene: TRBJ2-7
clone size: many
D gene: NA
CDR3 DNA: TGCGCCAGCAGCCCGGCCTTGCAGGGTCCCTACGAGCAGTACTTC
CDR3 protein: CASSPALQGPYEQYF

V gene: TRBV4-2
J gene: TRBJ1-1
clone size: NA
D gene: NA
CDR3 DNA: TGTGCCAGCAGCCAAGATTGGCCAGCAATGAACACTGAAGCTTTCTTT
CDR3 protein: CASSQDWPAMNTEAFF

V gene: TRBV21-1
J gene: TRBJ1-1
clone size: once
D gene: NA
CDR3 DNA: TGTGCCTCCAGGACGAAGGGAGGCACTGAAGCTTTCTTT
CDR3 protein: CASRTKGGTEAFF

V gene: TRBV6-5
J gene: TRBJ1-4
clone size: NA
D gene: NA
CDR3 DNA: TGTGCCAGCAGCCCTGACCCACCTCAGACAGGTTTGGGCGAAAAACTGTTTTTT
CDR3 protein: CASSPDPPQTGLGEKLFF

V gene: TRBV12-3/TRBV12-4
J gene: TRBJ2-1
clone size: NA
D gene: TRBD1
CDR3 DNA: TGTGCCAGCAGGACAAACAGGGGATTAGTCAATGAGCAGTTCTTC
CDR3 protein: CASRTNRGLVNEQFF